This TCR beta chain emerged from a study of siplizumab effects on memory and regulatory T cells. Study-level findings and limits: Unstimulated subsets accounted for the mapping of only a minor share of the clones that were alloreactive. In roughly 80-95% of proliferating CD4+ or CD8+ clones, a naive or memory phenotype could not be assigned. With siplizumab, cumulative frequency of CD4+ memory-derived alloreactive sequences dropped significantly.

The method was immunoSEQ multiplex PCR; TCRdb's version includes in-frame clones alone and lacks a portion of them. The repertoire consists of 70,000 to 90,000 clones, with just under 90% occurring once and the leading ten covering about 16%. J lost 7 bases, V lost 1 base, and 5 bases had no gene match. Germline V lookup: CDR1 KGHSH, CDR2 LQKENI. This CDR3 spans 16 amino acids. Points on this clone: Its target is unknown.

Sequencing input: CD4+ T cells sorted from blood. The chain joins TRBV18 to TRBJ2-2; 11 bases are shared with TRBD2. The sequence was obtained from a human donor in good health. The CDR3: CASSPRLAGQGGELFF. The CDR3 DNA is TGTGCCAGCTCACCACGACTAGCGGGACAGGGCGGGGAGCTGTTTTTT.